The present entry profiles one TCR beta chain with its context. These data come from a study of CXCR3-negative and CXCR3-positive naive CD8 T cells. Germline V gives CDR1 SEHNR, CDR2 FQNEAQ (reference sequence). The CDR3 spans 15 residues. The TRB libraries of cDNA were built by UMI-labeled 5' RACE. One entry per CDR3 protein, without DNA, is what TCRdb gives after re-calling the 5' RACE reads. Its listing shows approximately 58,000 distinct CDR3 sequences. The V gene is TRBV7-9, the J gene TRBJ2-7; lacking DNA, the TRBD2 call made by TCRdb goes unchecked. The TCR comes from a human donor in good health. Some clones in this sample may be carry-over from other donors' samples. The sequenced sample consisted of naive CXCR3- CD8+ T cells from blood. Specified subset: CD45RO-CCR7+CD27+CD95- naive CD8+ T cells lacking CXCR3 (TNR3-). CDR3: CASSFRGGNSYEQYF.